Listed below are T cell receptor beta chains from one sample, sequenced in a study of CD8 T cells in ankylosing spondylitis. TCRdb re-called the 5' RACE reads with MiXCR, one entry per CDR3 protein. The profile shows around 120,000 distinct CDR3 sequences, around 9.3% of them singletons. Sequencing input: blood, either unsorted or a sorted T cell fraction (not recorded which). These TCRs come from a male donor with ankylosing spondylitis or in good health (not recorded which). Both conserved end residues are part of each CDR3. A D gene is named only where the DNA matches it firmly. Not every row has a clone size; where given, it reads once, few, many or a size class.

D gene	V gene	clone size	J gene	CDR3 protein	CDR3 DNA
.	TRBV12-3/TRBV12-4	.	TRBJ1-3	CASSGGLSSSRNTIYF	TGTGCCAGCAGTGGGGGACTTTCGAGCTCTCGAAACACCATATATTTT
.	TRBV28	.	TRBJ1-2	CASSLAHYGYTF	TGTGCCAGCAGTTTAGCACACTATGGCTACACCTTC
.	TRBV4-3	.	TRBJ2-1	CASSQERASYNEQFF	TGCGCCAGCAGCCAAGAGCGGGCCTCCTACAATGAGCAGTTCTTC
TRBD1	TRBV6-2/TRBV6-3	many	TRBJ1-1	CASSYTTTGVVGEAFF	TGTGCCAGCAGTTACACTACGACAGGGGTGGTCGGTGAAGCTTTCTTT
.	TRBV7-3	few	TRBJ2-1	CASSLGGDGEQFF	TGTGCCAGCAGCTTAGGAGGGGACGGTGAGCAGTTCTTC
TRBD2	TRBV5-6	many	TRBJ2-3	CASSLEREGEDTQYF	TGTGCCAGCAGCTTGGAGCGGGAGGGAGAAGATACGCAGTATTTT
TRBD2	TRBV6-2/TRBV6-3	.	TRBJ2-7	CASLSGTSGTLYEQYF	TGTGCCAGCTTGTCGGGGACTAGCGGGACCTTATACGAGCAGTACTTC
TRBD2	TRBV19	many	TRBJ2-3	CASSITSGRSTQYF	TGTGCCAGTAGTATTACTAGCGGGAGGAGTACGCAGTATTTT
.	TRBV12-3/TRBV12-4	many	TRBJ1-5	CASSLTENQPQHF	TGTGCCAGCAGTTTGACAGAGAATCAGCCCCAGCATTTT
.	TRBV7-2	few	TRBJ1-5	CASIPSGGGDQPQHF	TGTGCCAGCATCCCATCGGGGGGGGGAGATCAGCCCCAGCATTTT
TRBD2	TRBV20-1	many	TRBJ2-1	CSARSGTSSYNEQFF	TGCAGTGCTAGATCCGGGACTAGCTCCTACAATGAGCAGTTCTTC
.	TRBV28	few	TRBJ2-7	CASSTNQLARGAYEQYF	TGTGCCAGCAGTACAAACCAACTAGCCAGGGGAGCCTACGAGCAGTACTTC
.	TRBV29-1	.	TRBJ2-1	CSAGSEVSVYNEQFF	TGCAGCGCTGGTTCCGAGGTTTCAGTTTACAATGAGCAGTTCTTC
.	TRBV12-3/TRBV12-4	.	TRBJ1-5	CASSPQTYSNQPQHF	TGTGCCAGCAGTCCACAGACGTATAGCAATCAGCCCCAGCATTTT
TRBD2	TRBV20-1	.	TRBJ2-5	CSASGRARETQYF	TGCAGTGCTAGCGGGAGGGCCCGGGAGACCCAGTACTTC
.	TRBV11-1	.	TRBJ2-4	CASSLARRQGPQHIQYF	TGTGCCAGCAGCTTAGCGCGTCGGCAGGGCCCCCAACACATTCAGTACTTC
.	TRBV5-1	many	TRBJ2-5	CASSLGDSQETQYF	TGCGCCAGCAGCTTGGGGGACTCTCAAGAGACCCAGTACTTC
TRBD2	TRBV27	many	TRBJ2-7	CASNKAGVGTYEQYF	TGTGCCAGCAATAAAGCGGGAGTAGGAACCTACGAGCAGTACTTC
TRBD2	TRBV27	many	TRBJ2-5	CASSLYKGSGSQETQYF	TGTGCCAGCAGTTTATATAAGGGTAGCGGGTCCCAAGAGACCCAGTACTTC
TRBD1	TRBV20-1	many	TRBJ2-1	CSAQTGTGFNEQFF	TGCAGTGCTCAAACCGGGACAGGGTTTAATGAGCAGTTCTTC
TRBD1	TRBV2	few	TRBJ2-5	CASSYGTGAETQYF	TGTGCCAGCAGCTATGGGACAGGGGCAGAGACCCAGTACTTC
.	TRBV6-2/TRBV6-3	many	TRBJ2-7	CASSWGPGTLNYEQYF	TGTGCCAGCAGTTGGGGCCCCGGGACACTTAACTACGAGCAGTACTTC
.	TRBV25-1	many	TRBJ2-2	CASTDTGELFF	TGTGCCAGCACGGATACCGGGGAGCTGTTTTTT
.	TRBV20-1	many	TRBJ2-5	CSARAEIQETQYF	TGCAGTGCTAGAGCAGAGATACAAGAGACCCAGTACTTC
.	TRBV12-3/TRBV12-4	.	TRBJ1-2	CASSLQGGNYGYTF	TGTGCCAGCAGTTTGCAGGGTGGTAACTATGGCTACACCTTC
.	TRBV28	many	TRBJ2-7	CASSSWGVNAYEQYF	TGTGCCAGCAGTTCGTGGGGGGTTAATGCCTACGAGCAGTACTTC
.	TRBV20-1	many	TRBJ2-6	CSANRAGANVLTF	TGCAGTGCTAACAGGGCTGGGGCCAACGTCCTGACTTTC
.	TRBV24-1	many	TRBJ2-3	CATSDTDTQYF	TGTGCCACCAGTGACACAGATACGCAGTATTTT
TRBD1	TRBV20-1	many	TRBJ1-5	CSARDRAGGDQPQHF	TGCAGTGCTAGAGATCGGGCAGGGGGCGATCAGCCCCAGCATTTT
.	TRBV9	many	TRBJ2-2	CASSRPVSGELFF	TGTGCCAGCAGCCGCCCGGTTTCCGGGGAGCTGTTTTTT
.	TRBV7-2	many	TRBJ2-1	CASQGSYNEQFF	TGTGCCAGCCAGGGCTCCTACAATGAGCAGTTCTTC
.	TRBV12-3/TRBV12-4	many	TRBJ2-2	CASSLNRVDTGELFF	TGTGCCAGCAGTCTCAACAGGGTTGACACCGGGGAGCTGTTTTTT
.	TRBV20-1	many	TRBJ2-1	CSASSGYYNEQFF	TGCAGTGCTAGCAGCGGGTACTACAATGAGCAGTTCTTC
.	TRBV12-3/TRBV12-4	many	TRBJ1-2	CASSLARALRGYTF	TGTGCCAGCAGTTTGGCCAGGGCGCTTAGGGGCTACACCTTC
TRBD2	TRBV28	few	TRBJ2-7	CASLAGSPYEQYF	TGTGCCAGCCTAGCGGGGTCCCCCTACGAGCAGTACTTC
.	TRBV3-1	many	TRBJ1-5	CASSLSNQPQHF	TGTGCCAGCAGCCTCAGCAATCAGCCCCAGCATTTT
TRBD2	TRBV28	.	TRBJ2-7	CASSKDRGLAGVRYEQYF	TGTGCCAGCTCCAAGGATAGGGGCCTAGCGGGAGTTCGGTACGAGCAGTACTTC
TRBD1	TRBV29-1	many	TRBJ2-7	CSVGTEYEQYF	TGCAGCGTCGGGACAGAATACGAGCAGTACTTC
.	TRBV12-3/TRBV12-4	.	TRBJ1-4	CASSGQDGEKLFF	TGTGCCAGCAGTGGTCAGGATGGGGAAAAACTGTTTTTT
.	TRBV6-1	many	TRBJ2-1	CASSTAGPLNEQFF	TGTGCCAGCAGTACGGCGGGACCCCTTAATGAGCAGTTCTTC
.	TRBV4-2	.	TRBJ2-2	CASSRSGELFF	TGTGCCAGCAGCCGCTCCGGGGAGCTGTTTTTT
TRBD2	TRBV6-2/TRBV6-3	.	TRBJ2-2	CASSYSGLAGEVAGELFF	TGTGCCAGCAGTTACTCGGGTCTAGCGGGAGAAGTAGCCGGGGAGCTGTTTTTT
TRBD1	TRBV7-2	many	TRBJ2-1	CASSLVGGGQGNNEQFF	TGTGCCAGCAGCTTAGTGGGGGGGGGACAGGGTAACAATGAGCAGTTCTTC
.	TRBV20-1	many	TRBJ2-1	CSARGRLAVNEQFF	TGCAGTGCTAGAGGCCGGCTAGCTGTCAATGAGCAGTTCTTC
TRBD1	TRBV5-1	many	TRBJ1-2	CASSDRDYGYTF	TGCGCCAGCAGCGACAGGGACTATGGCTACACCTTC
TRBD2	TRBV5-1	many	TRBJ2-3	CASSMGLAGRGTDTQYF	TGCGCCAGCAGCATGGGCCTAGCGGGACGTGGCACAGATACGCAGTATTTT
TRBD1	TRBV6-1	many	TRBJ1-6	CASRWDSGSNSPLHF	TGTGCCAGCAGGTGGGACAGTGGCTCAAATTCACCCCTCCACTTT
.	TRBV12-3/TRBV12-4	many	TRBJ2-1	CASSLVLRRDPHEQFF	TGTGCCAGCAGTTTAGTCCTTCGGCGGGACCCCCATGAGCAGTTCTTC
.	TRBV20-1	many	TRBJ2-7	CSARYAGTYEQYF	TGCAGTGCTAGGTACGCGGGAACCTACGAGCAGTACTTC
TRBD2	TRBV7-2	.	TRBJ2-6	CASSLRGSFAGANVLTF	TGTGCCAGCAGCTTGCGCGGGAGTTTCGCTGGGGCCAACGTCCTGACTTTC
.	TRBV27	many	TRBJ2-7	CASSFGVWYEQYF	TGTGCCAGCAGTTTCGGAGTTTGGTACGAGCAGTACTTC
TRBD1	TRBV25-1	many	TRBJ2-4	CASSEYSGTDIQYF	TGTGCCAGCAGTGAATATTCGGGGACAGACATTCAGTACTTC
.	TRBV7-3	many	TRBJ2-1	CASSLIGTPNNEQFF	TGTGCCAGCAGCCTTATCGGGACTCCGAACAATGAGCAGTTCTTC